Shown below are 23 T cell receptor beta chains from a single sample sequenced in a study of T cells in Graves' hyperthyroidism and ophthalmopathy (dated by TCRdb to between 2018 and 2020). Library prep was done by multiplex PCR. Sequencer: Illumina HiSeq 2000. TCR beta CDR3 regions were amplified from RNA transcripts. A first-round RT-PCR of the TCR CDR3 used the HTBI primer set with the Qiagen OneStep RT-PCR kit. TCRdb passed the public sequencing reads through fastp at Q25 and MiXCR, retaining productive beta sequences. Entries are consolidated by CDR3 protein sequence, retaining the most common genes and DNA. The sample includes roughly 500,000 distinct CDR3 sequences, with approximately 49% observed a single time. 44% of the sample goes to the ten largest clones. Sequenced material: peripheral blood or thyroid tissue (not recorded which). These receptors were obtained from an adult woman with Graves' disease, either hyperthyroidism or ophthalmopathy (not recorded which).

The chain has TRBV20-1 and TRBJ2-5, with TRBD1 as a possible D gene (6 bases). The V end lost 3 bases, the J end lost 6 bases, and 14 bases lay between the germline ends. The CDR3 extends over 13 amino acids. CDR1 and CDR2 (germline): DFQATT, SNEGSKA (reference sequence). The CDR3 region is CSASEGEMQTQYF. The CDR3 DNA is TGCAGTGCTAGTGAGGGGGAAATGCAGACCCAGTACTTC.

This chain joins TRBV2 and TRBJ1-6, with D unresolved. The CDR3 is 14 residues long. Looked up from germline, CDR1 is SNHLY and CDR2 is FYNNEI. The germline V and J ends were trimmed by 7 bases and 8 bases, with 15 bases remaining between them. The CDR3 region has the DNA TGTGCCAGCAAGGGCCGGGAGGGTTATTCACCCCTCCACTTT. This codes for CASKGREGYSPLHF.

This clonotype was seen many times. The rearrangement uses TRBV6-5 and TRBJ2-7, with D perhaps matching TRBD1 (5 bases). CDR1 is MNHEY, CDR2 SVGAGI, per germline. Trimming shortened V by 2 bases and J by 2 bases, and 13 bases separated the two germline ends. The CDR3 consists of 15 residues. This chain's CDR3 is CASSYTDTSPYEQYF. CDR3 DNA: TGTGCCAGCAGTTACACGGACACCTCCCCCTACGAGCAGTACTTC.

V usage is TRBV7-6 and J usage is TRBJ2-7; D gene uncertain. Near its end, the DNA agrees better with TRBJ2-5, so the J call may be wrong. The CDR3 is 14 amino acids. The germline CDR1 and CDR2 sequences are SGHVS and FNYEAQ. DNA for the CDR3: TGTGCCAGCAGCGCCGGGCCAAACTACGGGACCCAGTACTTC. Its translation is CASSAGPNYGTQYF.

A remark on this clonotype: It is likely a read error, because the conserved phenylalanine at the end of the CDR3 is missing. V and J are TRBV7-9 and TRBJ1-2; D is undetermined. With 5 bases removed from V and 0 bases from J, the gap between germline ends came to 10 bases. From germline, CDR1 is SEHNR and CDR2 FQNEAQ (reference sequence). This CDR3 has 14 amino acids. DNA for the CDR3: TGTGCCAGCAGCCACCGGGATGCTAACTATGGCTACACCTAC. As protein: CASSHRDANYGYTY.

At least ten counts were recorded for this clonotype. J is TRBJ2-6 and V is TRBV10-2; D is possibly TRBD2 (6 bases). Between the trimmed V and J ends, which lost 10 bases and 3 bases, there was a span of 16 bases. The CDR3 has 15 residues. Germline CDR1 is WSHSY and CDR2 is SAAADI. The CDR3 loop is CAIRGAGSGANVLTF. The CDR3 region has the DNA TGCGCCATACGAGGGGCGGGAAGTGGGGCCAACGTCCTGACTTTC.

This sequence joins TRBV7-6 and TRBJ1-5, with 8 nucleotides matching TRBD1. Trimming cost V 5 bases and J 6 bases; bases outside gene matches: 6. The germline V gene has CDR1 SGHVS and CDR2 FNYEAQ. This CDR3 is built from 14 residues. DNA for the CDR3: TGTGCCAGCAGCGGACAGGGCGGCGGTCAGCCCCAGCATTTT. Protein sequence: CASSGQGGGQPQHF.

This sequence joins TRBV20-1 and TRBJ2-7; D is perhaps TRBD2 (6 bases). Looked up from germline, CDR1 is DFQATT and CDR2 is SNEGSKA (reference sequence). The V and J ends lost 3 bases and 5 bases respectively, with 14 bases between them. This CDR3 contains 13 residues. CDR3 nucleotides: TGCAGTGCTAGTACAATGACTAGTGACGAGCAGTACTTC. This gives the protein CSASTMTSDEQYF.

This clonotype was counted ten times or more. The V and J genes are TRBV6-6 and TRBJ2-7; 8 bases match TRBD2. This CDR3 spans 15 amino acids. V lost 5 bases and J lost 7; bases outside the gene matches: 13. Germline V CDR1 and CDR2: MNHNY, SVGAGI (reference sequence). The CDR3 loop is CASSPRLAGMEEQYF. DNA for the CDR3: TGTGCCAGCAGTCCCCGGTTAGCGGGAATGGAGGAGCAGTACTTC.

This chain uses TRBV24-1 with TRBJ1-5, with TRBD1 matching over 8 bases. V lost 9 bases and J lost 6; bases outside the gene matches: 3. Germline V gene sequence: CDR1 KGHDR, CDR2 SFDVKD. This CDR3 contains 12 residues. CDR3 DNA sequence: TGTGCCACCGGACAGGGCAGTCAGCCCCAGCATTTT. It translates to CATGQGSQPQHF.

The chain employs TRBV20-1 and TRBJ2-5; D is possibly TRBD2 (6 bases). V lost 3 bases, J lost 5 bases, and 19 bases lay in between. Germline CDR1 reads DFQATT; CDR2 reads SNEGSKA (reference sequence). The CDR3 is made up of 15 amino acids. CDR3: CSASVGGPAGETQYF. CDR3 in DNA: TGCAGTGCTAGCGTGGGGGGACCAGCCGGCGAGACCCAGTACTTC.

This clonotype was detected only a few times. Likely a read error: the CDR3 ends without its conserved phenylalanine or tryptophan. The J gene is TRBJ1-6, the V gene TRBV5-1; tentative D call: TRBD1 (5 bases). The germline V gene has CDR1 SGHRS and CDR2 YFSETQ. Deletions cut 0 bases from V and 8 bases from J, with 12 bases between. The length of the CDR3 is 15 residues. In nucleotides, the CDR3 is TGCGCCAGCAGCTTGGCGGGGGGTAGGGATTCACCCCTCCACCTT. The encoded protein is CASSLAGGRDSPLHL.

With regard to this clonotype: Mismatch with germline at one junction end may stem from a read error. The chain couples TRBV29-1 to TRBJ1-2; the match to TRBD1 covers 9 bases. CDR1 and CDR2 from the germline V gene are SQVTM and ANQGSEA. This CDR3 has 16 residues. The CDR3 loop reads CSVETWGQGEGYGHTF. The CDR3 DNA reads TGCAGCGTTGAAACGTGGGGACAGGGCGAGGGCTATGGCCACACCTTC.

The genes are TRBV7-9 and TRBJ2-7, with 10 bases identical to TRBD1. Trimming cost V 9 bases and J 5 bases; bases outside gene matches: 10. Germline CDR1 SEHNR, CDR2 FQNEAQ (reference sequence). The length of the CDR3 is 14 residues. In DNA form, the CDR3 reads TGTGCCAGTAGTCGGACAGGGGGGTTTGACGAGCAGTACTTC. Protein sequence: CASSRTGGFDEQYF. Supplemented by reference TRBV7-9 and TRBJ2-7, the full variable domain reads DTGVSQNPRHKITKRGQNVTFRCDPISEHNRLYWYRQTLGQGPEFLTYFQNEAQLEKSRLLSDRFSAERPKGSFSTLEIQRTEQGDSAMYLCASSRTGGFDEQYFGPGTRLTVT.

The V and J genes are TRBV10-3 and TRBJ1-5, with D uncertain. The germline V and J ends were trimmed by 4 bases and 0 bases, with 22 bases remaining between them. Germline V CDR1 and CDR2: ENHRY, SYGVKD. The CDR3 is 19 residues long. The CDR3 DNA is TGTGCCATCAGTGGTTTCTTCGAGGTCGTATATCCTAGCAATCAGCCCCAGCATTTT. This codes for CAISGFFEVVYPSNQPQHF.

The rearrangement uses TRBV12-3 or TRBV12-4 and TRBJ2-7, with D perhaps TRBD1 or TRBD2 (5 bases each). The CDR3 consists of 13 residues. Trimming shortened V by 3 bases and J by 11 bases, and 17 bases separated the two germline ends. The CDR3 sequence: CASSFSGTPREYF. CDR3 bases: TGTGCCAGCAGTTTTTCAGGGACGCCGAGGGAGTACTTC.

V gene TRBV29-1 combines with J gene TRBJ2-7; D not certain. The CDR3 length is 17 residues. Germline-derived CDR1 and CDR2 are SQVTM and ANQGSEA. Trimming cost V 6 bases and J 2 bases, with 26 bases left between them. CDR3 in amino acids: CSVPLVTQNGVPYEQYF. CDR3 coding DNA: TGCAGCGTACCATTGGTAACGCAAAATGGGGTCCCCTACGAGCAGTACTTC.

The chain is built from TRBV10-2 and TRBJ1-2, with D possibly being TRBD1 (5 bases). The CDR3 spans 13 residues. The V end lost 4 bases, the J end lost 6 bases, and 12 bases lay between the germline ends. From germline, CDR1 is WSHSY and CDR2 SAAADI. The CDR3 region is CASSVQASNGYTF. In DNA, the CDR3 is TGCGCCAGCAGTGTACAGGCCTCCAATGGCTACACCTTC.

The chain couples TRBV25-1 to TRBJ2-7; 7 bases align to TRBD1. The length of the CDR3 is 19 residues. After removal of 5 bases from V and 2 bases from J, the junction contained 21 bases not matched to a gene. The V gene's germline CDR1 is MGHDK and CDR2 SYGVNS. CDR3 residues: CASSLTPHSFGQETYEQYF. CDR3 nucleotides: TGTGCCAGCAGTTTAACCCCCCACTCCTTCGGACAGGAGACCTACGAGCAGTACTTC.

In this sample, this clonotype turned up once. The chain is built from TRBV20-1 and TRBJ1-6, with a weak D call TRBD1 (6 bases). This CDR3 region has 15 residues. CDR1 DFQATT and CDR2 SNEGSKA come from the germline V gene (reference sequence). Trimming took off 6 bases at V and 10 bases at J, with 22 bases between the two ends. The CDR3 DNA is TGCAGTGCCGGGGGGGCAGGGTTGGTCGGATCACCCCTCCACTTT. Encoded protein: CSAGGAGLVGSPLHF.

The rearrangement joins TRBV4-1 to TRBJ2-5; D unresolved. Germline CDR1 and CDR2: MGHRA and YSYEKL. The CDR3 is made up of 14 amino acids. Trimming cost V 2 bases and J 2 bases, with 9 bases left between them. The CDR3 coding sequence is TGCGCCAGCAGCCAATACCAGGCACAAGAGACCCAGTACTTC. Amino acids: CASSQYQAQETQYF.

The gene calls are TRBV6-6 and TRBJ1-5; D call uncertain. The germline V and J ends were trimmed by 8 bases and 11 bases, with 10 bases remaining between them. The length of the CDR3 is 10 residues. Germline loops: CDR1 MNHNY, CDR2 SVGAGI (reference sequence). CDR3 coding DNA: TGTGCCAGCGGGAGGGAGACCCAGCATTTT. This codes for CASGRETQHF.

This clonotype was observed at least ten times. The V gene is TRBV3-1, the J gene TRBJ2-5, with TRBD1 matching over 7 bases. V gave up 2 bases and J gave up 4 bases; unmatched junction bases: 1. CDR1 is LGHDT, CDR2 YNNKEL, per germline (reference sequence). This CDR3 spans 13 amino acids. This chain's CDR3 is CASSQNRGETQYF. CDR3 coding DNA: TGTGCCAGCAGCCAAAACAGGGGAGAGACCCAGTACTTC.